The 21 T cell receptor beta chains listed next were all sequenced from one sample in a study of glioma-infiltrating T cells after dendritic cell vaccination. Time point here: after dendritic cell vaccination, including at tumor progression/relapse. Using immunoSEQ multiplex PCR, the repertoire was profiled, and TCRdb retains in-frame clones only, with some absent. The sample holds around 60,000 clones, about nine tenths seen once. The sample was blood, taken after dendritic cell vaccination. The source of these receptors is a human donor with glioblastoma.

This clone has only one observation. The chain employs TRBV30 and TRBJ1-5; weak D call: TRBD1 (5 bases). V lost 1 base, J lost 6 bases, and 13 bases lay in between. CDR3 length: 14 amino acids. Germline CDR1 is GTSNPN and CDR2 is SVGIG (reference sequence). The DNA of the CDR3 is TGTGCCTGGAGTGGGGGGGGTACTGGTCAGCCCCAGCATTTT. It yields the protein CAWSGGGTGQPQHF.

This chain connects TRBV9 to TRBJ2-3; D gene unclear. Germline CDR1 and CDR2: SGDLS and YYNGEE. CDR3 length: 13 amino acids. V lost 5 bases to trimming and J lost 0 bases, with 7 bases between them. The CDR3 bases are TGTGCCAGCAGTTGGGCGAGCACAGATACGCAGTATTTT. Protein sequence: CASSWASTDTQYF.

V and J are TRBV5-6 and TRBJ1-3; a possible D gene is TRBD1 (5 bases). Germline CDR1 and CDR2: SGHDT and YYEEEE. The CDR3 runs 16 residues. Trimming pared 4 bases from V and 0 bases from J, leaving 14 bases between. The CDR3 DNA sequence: TGTGCCAGCAGCCGTTATGACAGCCTCTCTGGAAACACCATATATTTT. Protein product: CASSRYDSLSGNTIYF.

This CDR3 reads CAISVAGDYEQYF. The CDR3 DNA sequence: TGTGCCATCAGCGTAGCGGGAGACTACGAGCAGTACTTC. The J gene is TRBJ2-7, the V gene TRBV10-3; TRBD2 matches 9 bases. J was trimmed by 3 bases and V by 6 bases; bases with no gene match: 3. Germline-derived CDR1 and CDR2 are ENHRY and SYGVKD. The CDR3 sequence is 13 residues long.

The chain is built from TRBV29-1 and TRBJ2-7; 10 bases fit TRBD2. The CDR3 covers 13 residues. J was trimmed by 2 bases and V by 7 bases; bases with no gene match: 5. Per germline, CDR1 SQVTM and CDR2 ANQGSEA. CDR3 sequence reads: CSARAGGPYEQYF. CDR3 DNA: TGCAGCGCCAGAGCGGGAGGGCCCTACGAGCAGTACTTC.

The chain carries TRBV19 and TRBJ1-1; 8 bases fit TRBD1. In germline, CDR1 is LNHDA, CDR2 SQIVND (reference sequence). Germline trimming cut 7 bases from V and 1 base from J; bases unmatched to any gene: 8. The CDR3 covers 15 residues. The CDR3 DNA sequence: TGTGCCAGTATCCCTAGGACAGGGAGGAACACTGAAGCTTTCTTT. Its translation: CASIPRTGRNTEAFF. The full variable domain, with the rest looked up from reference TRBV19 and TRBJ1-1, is DGGITQSPKYLFRKEGQNVTLSCEQNLNHDAMYWYRQDPGQGLRLIYYSQIVNDFQKGDIAEGYSVSREKKESFPLTVTSAQKNPTAFYLCASIPRTGRNTEAFFGQGTRLTVV.

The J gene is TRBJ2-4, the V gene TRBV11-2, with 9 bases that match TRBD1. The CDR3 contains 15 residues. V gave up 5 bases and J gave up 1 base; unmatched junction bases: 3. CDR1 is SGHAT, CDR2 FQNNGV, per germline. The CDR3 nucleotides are TGTGCCAGCAGCCCCGACAGGGGGGCCAAAAACATTCAGTACTTC. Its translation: CASSPDRGAKNIQYF.

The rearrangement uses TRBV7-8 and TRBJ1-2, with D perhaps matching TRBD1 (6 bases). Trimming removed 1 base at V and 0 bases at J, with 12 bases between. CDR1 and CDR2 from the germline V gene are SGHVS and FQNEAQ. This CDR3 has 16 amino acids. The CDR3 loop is CASSLEYREANYGYTF. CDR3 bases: TGTGCCAGCAGCTTAGAGTACAGGGAAGCTAACTATGGCTACACCTTC.

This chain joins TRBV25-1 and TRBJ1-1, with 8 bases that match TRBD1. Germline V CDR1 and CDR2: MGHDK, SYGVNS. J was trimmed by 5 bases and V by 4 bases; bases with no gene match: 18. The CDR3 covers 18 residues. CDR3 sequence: CASSVSGTGKRKLTEAFF. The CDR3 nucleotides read TGTGCCAGCAGTGTATCCGGGACAGGTAAACGTAAATTGACTGAAGCTTTCTTT.

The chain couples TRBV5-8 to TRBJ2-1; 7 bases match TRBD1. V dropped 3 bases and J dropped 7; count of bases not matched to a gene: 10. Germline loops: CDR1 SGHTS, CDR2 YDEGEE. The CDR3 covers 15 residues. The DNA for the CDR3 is TGTGCCAGCAGCTCAAGGACAGGTTATGGAAATGAGCAGTTCTTC. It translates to CASSSRTGYGNEQFF.

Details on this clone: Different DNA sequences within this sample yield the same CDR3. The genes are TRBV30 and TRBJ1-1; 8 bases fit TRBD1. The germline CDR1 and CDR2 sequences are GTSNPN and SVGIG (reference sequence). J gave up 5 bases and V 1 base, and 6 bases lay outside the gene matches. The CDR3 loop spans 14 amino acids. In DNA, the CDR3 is TGTGCCTGGAGTGGACTACAGGGGGATACTGAAGCTTTCTTT. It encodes CAWSGLQGDTEAFF.

The CDR3 protein is CSVGASGAYEQYF. The CDR3, as DNA: TGCAGCGTTGGAGCTAGCGGAGCCTACGAGCAGTACTTC. The chain couples TRBV29-1 to TRBJ2-7; 7 nucleotides match TRBD2. The CDR3 runs 13 residues. V trimming: 4 bases; J trimming: 2 bases; junction bases outside the gene matches: 5. The germline V gene has CDR1 SQVTM and CDR2 ANQGSEA.

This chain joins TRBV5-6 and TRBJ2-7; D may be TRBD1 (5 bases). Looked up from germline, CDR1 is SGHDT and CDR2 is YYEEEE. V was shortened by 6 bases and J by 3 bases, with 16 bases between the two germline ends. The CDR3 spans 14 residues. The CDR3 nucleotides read TGTGCCAGCAATGACAGAACACATTTCTACGAGCAGTACTTC. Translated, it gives CASNDRTHFYEQYF. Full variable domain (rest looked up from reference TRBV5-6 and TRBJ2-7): DAGVTQSPTHLIKTRGQQVTLRCSPKSGHDTVSWYQQALGQGPQFIFQYYEEEERQRGNFPDRFSGHQFPNYSSELNVNALLLGDSALYLCASNDRTHFYEQYFGPGTRLTVT.

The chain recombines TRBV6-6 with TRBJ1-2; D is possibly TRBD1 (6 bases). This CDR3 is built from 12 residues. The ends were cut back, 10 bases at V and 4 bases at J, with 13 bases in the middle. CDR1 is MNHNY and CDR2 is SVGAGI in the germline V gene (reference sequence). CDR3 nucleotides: TGTGCCATTAGACAGGAATCCTATGGCTACACCTTC. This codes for CAIRQESYGYTF.

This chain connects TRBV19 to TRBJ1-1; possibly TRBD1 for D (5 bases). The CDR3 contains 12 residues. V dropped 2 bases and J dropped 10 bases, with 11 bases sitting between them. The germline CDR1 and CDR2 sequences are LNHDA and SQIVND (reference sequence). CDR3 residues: CASSIYRGVAFF. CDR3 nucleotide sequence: TGTGCCAGTAGTATATATCGGGGGGTAGCTTTCTTT.

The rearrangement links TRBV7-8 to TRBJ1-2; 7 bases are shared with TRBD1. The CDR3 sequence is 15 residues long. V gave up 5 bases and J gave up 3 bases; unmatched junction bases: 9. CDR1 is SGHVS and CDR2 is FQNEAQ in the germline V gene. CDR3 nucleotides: TGTGCCAGCAGCACATTGACAGGGACCTACTATGGCTACACCTTC. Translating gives CASSTLTGTYYGYTF. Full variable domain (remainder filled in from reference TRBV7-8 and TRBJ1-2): GAGVSQSPRYKVAKRGQDVALRCDPISGHVSLFWYQQALGQGPEFLTYFQNEAQLDKSGLPSDRFFAERPEGSVSTLKIQRTQQEDSAVYLCASSTLTGTYYGYTFGSGTRLTVV.

For the CDR3, the DNA is TGTGCCAGCAGCAATACAGGGACAGGGATGTCTGAAGCTTTCTTT. It encodes CASSNTGTGMSEAFF. This sequence joins TRBV7-8 and TRBJ1-1, with 9 bases fitting TRBD1. The CDR3 is made up of 15 amino acids. The trim removed 5 bases at V and 6 bases at J, leaving 10 bases unmatched. In germline, CDR1 is SGHVS, CDR2 FQNEAQ.

The CDR3 DNA sequence: TGTGCCAGCAGCTTAGCAGGGGACAATTCACCCCTCCACTTT. Translated: CASSLAGDNSPLHF. The chain recombines TRBV11-2 with TRBJ1-6; D may be TRBD1 (6 bases). The CDR3 contains 14 residues. With 1 base removed from V and 7 bases from J, the gap between germline ends came to 8 bases. Looked up from germline, CDR1 is SGHAT and CDR2 is FQNNGV.

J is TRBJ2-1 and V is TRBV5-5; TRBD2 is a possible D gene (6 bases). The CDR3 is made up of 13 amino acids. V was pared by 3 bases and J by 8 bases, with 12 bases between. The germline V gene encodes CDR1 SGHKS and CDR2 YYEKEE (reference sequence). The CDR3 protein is CASSSHAGYEQFF. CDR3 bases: TGTGCCAGCAGCTCGCACGCGGGGTATGAGCAGTTCTTC.

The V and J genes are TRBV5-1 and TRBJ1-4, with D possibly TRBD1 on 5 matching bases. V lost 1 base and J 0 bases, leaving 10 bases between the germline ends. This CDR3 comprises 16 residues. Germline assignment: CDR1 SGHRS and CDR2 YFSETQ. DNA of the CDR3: TGCGCCAGCAGCTTGCTCGACAGCCCAACTAATGAAAAACTGTTTTTT. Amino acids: CASSLLDSPTNEKLFF. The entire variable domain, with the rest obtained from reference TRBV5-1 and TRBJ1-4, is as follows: KAGVTQTPRYLIKTRGQQVTLSCSPISGHRSVSWYQQTPGQGLQFLFEYFSETQRNKGNFPGRFSGRQFSNSRSEMNVSTLELGDSALYLCASSLLDSPTNEKLFFGSGTQLSVL.

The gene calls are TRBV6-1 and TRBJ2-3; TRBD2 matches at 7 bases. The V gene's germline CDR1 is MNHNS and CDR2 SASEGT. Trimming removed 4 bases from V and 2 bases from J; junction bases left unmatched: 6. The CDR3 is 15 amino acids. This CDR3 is CASSGQRGFTDTQYF. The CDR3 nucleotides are TGTGCCAGCAGTGGACAGCGGGGATTCACAGATACGCAGTATTTT.